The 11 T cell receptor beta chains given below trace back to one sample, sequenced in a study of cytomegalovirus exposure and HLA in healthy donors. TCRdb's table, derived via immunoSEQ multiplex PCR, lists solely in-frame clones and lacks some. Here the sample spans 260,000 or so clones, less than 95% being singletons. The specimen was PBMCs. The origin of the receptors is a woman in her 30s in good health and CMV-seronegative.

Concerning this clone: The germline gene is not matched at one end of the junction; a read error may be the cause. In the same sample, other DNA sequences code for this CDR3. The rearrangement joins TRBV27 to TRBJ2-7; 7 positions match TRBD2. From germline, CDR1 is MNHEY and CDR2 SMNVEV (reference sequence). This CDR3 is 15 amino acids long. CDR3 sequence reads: CASTPAGTPGGEQYF. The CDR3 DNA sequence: TGTGCTAGCACCCCCGCCGGGACCCCGGGGGGCGAGCAGTACTTC.

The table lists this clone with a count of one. DNA of the CDR3: TGCGCCAGCAGCTTGTTAGTTAGCGGCGGGACCTACGAGCAGTACTTC. It translates to CASSLLVSGGTYEQYF. The genes are TRBV5-1 and TRBJ2-7; tentative D call: TRBD2 (6 bases). The V gene's germline CDR1 is SGHRS and CDR2 YFSETQ. The length of the CDR3 is 16 residues. V was clipped by 1 base and J by 2 bases, with 16 bases between them.

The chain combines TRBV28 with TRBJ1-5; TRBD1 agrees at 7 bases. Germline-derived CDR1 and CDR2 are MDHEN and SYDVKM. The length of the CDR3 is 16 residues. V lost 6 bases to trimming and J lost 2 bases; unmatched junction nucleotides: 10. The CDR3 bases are TGTGCCAGCAGCCCTACGACAGGGACGGGCAATCAGCCCCAGCATTTT. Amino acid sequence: CASSPTTGTGNQPQHF.

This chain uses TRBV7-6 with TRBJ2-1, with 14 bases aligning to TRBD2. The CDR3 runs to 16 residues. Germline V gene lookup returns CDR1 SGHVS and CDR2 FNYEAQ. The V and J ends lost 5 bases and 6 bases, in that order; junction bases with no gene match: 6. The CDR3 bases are TGTGCCAGCAGCCTCCGGACTAGCGGGAGGATCAATGAGCAGTTCTTC. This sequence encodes CASSLRTSGRINEQFF. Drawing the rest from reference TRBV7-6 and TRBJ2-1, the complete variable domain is GAGVSQSPRYKVTKRGQDVALRCDPISGHVSLYWYRQALGQGPEFLTYFNYEAQQDKSGLPNDRFSAERPEGSISTLTIQRTEQRDSAMYRCASSLRTSGRINEQFFGPGTRLTVL.

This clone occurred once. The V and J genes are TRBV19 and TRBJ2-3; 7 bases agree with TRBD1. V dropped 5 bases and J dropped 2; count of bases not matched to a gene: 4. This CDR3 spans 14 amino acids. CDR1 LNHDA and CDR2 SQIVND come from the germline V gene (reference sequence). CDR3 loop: CASSPGTVTDTQYF. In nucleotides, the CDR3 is TGTGCCAGTAGTCCCGGGACAGTCACAGATACGCAGTATTTT. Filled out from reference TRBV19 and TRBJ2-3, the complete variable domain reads DGGITQSPKYLFRKEGQNVTLSCEQNLNHDAMYWYRQDPGQGLRLIYYSQIVNDFQKGDIAEGYSVSREKKESFPLTVTSAQKNPTAFYLCASSPGTVTDTQYFGPGTRLTVL.

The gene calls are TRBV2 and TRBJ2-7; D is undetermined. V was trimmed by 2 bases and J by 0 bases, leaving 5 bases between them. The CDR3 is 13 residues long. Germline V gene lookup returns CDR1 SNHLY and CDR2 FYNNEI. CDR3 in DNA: TGTGCCAGCAGTGAATGGGGCTCCTACGAGCAGTACTTC. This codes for CASSEWGSYEQYF.

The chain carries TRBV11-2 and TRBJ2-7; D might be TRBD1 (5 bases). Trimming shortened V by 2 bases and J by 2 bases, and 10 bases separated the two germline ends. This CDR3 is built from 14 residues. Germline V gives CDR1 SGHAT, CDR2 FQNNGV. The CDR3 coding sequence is TGTGCCAGCAGCTTAATGCAGGGAACCTACGAGCAGTACTTC. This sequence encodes CASSLMQGTYEQYF.

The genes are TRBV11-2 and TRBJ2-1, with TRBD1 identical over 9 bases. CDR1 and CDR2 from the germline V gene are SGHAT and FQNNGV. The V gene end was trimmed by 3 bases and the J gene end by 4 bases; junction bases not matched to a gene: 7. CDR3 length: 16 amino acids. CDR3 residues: CASSFFRDREYNEQFF. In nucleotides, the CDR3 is TGTGCCAGCAGCTTCTTCCGGGACAGGGAGTACAATGAGCAGTTCTTC.

The CDR3 bases are TGCGCCAGCAGCTTGGATAGCACAACTGAAGCTTTCTTT. Protein product: CASSLDSTTEAFF. The genes are TRBV5-1 and TRBJ1-1, with D unresolved. This CDR3 has 13 residues. Germline loops: CDR1 SGHRS, CDR2 YFSETQ. Trimming took off 0 bases at V and 5 bases at J, with 8 bases between the two ends. Supplemented by reference TRBV5-1 and TRBJ1-1, the full variable domain reads KAGVTQTPRYLIKTRGQQVTLSCSPISGHRSVSWYQQTPGQGLQFLFEYFSETQRNKGNFPGRFSGRQFSNSRSEMNVSTLELGDSALYLCASSLDSTTEAFFGQGTRLTVV.

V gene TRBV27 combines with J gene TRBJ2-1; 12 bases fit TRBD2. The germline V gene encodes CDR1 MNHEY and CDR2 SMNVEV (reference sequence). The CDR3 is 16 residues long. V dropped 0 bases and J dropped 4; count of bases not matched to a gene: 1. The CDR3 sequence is CASSLSTSGSYNEQFF. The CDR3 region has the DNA TGTGCCAGCAGTTTATCGACTAGCGGGAGTTACAATGAGCAGTTCTTC.

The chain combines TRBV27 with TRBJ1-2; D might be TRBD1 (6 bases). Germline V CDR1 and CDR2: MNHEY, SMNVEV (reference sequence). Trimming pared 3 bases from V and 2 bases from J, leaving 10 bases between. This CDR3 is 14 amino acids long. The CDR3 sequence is CASSFDRHNYGYTF. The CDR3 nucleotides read TGTGCCAGCAGTTTTGACAGGCACAACTATGGCTACACCTTC.